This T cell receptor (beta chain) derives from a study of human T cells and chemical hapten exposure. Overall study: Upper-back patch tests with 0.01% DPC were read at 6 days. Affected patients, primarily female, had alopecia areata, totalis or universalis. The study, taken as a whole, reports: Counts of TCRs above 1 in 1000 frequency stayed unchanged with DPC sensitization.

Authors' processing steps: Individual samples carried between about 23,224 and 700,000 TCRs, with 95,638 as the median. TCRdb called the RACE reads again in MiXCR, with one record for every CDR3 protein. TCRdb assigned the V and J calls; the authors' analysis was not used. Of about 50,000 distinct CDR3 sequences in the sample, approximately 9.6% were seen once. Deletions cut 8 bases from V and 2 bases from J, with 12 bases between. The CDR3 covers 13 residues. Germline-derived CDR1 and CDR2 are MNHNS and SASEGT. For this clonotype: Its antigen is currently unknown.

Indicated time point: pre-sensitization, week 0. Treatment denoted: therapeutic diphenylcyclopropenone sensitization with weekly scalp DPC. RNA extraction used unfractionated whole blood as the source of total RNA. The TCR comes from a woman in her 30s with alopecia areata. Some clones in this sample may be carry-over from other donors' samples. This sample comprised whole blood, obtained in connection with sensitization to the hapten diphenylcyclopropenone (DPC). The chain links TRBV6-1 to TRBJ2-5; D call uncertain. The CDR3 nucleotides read TGTGCCAGCTTCAACTACCAACAAGAGACCCAGTACTTC. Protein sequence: CASFNYQQETQYF.